This passage covers 30 T cell receptor beta chains from one sample sequenced in a study of T cell responses to AZD1222 COVID-19 vaccine. Sequenced by immunoSEQ multiplex PCR; TCRdb stores in-frame clones only, minus some. The data contain 55,000 to 80,000 clones, roughly 84% of them singletons. The source material was peripheral blood, sampled on day 0 of AZD1222 vaccination. These receptors came from an adult in good health.

The V gene is TRBV6-5, the J gene TRBJ1-1, with D possibly matching TRBD1 (6 bases). Trimming removed 5 bases from V and 1 base from J, with 14 bases in between. The germline CDR1 and CDR2 sequences are MNHEY and SVGAGI. CDR3 length equals 15 residues. CDR3 amino acids: CASSPLQGKNTEAFF. CDR3 sequence (DNA): TGTGCCAGCAGTCCCCTCCAGGGGAAGAACACTGAAGCTTTCTTT.

The rearrangement uses TRBV28 and TRBJ2-5; tentative D call: TRBD2 (5 bases). Trimming pared 3 bases from V and 0 bases from J, leaving 5 bases between. This CDR3 spans 13 amino acids. Germline V CDR1 and CDR2: MDHEN, SYDVKM. The CDR3 bases are TGTGCCAGCAGTTTCGGGGACCAAGAGACCCAGTACTTC. Translation: CASSFGDQETQYF.

The genes are TRBV10-1 and TRBJ2-3; D tentatively fits TRBD1 or TRBD2 (5 bases each). Per germline, CDR1 WNHNN and CDR2 SYGVQD (reference sequence). This CDR3 is built from 14 residues. Trimming took off 4 bases at V and 2 bases at J, with 10 bases between the two ends. The CDR3 DNA reads TGCGCCAGCAGTGTAACGGGACCCACAGATACGCAGTATTTT. It translates to CASSVTGPTDTQYF.

The chain joins TRBV7-2 to TRBJ1-1, with 11 positions matching TRBD1. Germline CDR1 reads SGHTA; CDR2 reads FQGNSA. The CDR3 runs 15 residues. Trimming removed 5 bases from V and 4 bases from J; junction bases left unmatched: 6. For the CDR3, the DNA is TGTGCCAGCAGCCCCAGGGACAGGGGGTTCACTGAAGCTTTCTTT. Its protein product is CASSPRDRGFTEAFF.

The genes are TRBV12-3 or TRBV12-4 and TRBJ2-5, with TRBD1 matching 10 bases. The CDR3 loop spans 13 amino acids. Trimming at V came to 7 bases and at J to 5 bases, leaving 4 bases not matched to a gene. In DNA, the CDR3 is TGTGCCAGCACCCGGACAGGGGGGGAGACCCAGTACTTC. Translation gives CASTRTGGETQYF.

This rearrangement joins TRBV7-8 to TRBJ1-2, with unresolved D. Deletions cut 5 bases from V and 0 bases from J, with 10 bases between. The CDR3 spans 14 residues. Germline V gene data show CDR1 as SGHVS and CDR2 as FQNEAQ. CDR3 coding DNA: TGTGCCAGCAGCCGAGAATATACTAACTATGGCTACACCTTC. Translating gives CASSREYTNYGYTF.

The V gene is TRBV5-1, the J gene TRBJ2-2; TRBD1 aligns across 9 bases. V lost 0 bases and J lost 4; bases outside the gene matches: 1. This CDR3 is built from 15 residues. Germline assignment: CDR1 SGHRS and CDR2 YFSETQ. CDR3 DNA: TGCGCCAGCAGCTTGGAGGGACAGGGCACCGGGGAGCTGTTTTTT. Its protein is CASSLEGQGTGELFF.

V gene TRBV10-1 combines with J gene TRBJ1-4; 9 nucleotides match TRBD1. Germline CDR1 WNHNN, CDR2 SYGVQD (reference sequence). CDR3 length: 14 residues. V was pared by 5 bases and J by 8 bases, with 6 bases of the junction left unmatched. This CDR3 reads CASSPGTGNEKLFF. CDR3 coding DNA: TGCGCCAGCAGTCCCGGGACAGGGAACGAAAAACTGTTTTTT.

This clone was seen once. The V call is TRBV4-3, the J call TRBJ1-2; D gene ambiguous. V was trimmed by 0 bases and J by 4 bases, leaving 18 bases between them. Germline V CDR1 and CDR2: LGHNA, YSLEER. The CDR3 consists of 17 residues. CDR3 DNA sequence: TGCGCCAGCAGCCAAGAACCAGCCCAGGCAGTCAGCTATGGCTACACCTTC. It is translated as CASSQEPAQAVSYGYTF.

J is TRBJ1-5 and V is TRBV6-5; 8 nucleotides line up with TRBD1. The CDR3 has 16 amino acids. V gave up 0 bases and J gave up 0 bases; unmatched junction bases: 1. CDR1 MNHEY and CDR2 SVGAGI come from the germline V gene. The CDR3 sequence is CASSYSGQASNQPQHF. For the CDR3, the DNA is TGTGCCAGCAGTTACTCGGGACAGGCTAGCAATCAGCCCCAGCATTTT.

The CDR3 nucleotides are TGTGCCATCAGTGAGTCGTTGGAAAAACTGTTTTTT. Protein sequence: CAISESLEKLFF. The rearrangement links TRBV10-3 to TRBJ1-4; D call uncertain. V dropped 0 bases and J dropped 8 bases, with 4 bases sitting between them. This CDR3 is built from 12 residues. Germline V CDR1 and CDR2: ENHRY, SYGVKD.

The V call is TRBV7-8, the J call TRBJ1-5; tentatively, D is TRBD1 (6 bases). From germline, CDR1 is SGHVS and CDR2 FQNEAQ. Trimming removed 2 bases from V and 9 bases from J, with 20 bases in between. The CDR3 is 16 amino acids. CDR3 sequence (DNA): TGTGCCAGCAGCTTAAGGGGCAGGGGAGAGGCGGGGCCCCAGCATTTT. Its protein product is CASSLRGRGEAGPQHF. The full variable domain, in which reference TRBV7-8 and TRBJ1-5 provide the parts outside the CDR3, is GAGVSQSPRYKVAKRGQDVALRCDPISGHVSLFWYQQALGQGPEFLTYFQNEAQLDKSGLPSDRFFAERPEGSVSTLKIQRTQQEDSAVYLCASSLRGRGEAGPQHFGDGTRLSIL.

In DNA form, the CDR3 reads TGTGCTAGTGGTTTGGTAAACCCGGCTGAGACCCAGTACTTC. Encoded protein: CASGLVNPAETQYF. The chain is built from TRBV12-5 and TRBJ2-5, with D hard to call. There are 14 residues in the CDR3. The ends were cut back, 0 bases at V and 5 bases at J, with 10 bases in the middle. Germline assignment: CDR1 LGHNT and CDR2 FRNRAP.

The chain combines TRBV7-2 with TRBJ1-1; the match to TRBD1 covers 7 bases. J lost 4 bases, V lost 6 bases, and 2 bases had no gene match. The CDR3 consists of 12 residues. Per germline, CDR1 SGHTA and CDR2 FQGNSA. CDR3 loop: CASRRQGTEAFF. In DNA form, the CDR3 reads TGTGCCAGCAGACGACAGGGCACTGAAGCTTTCTTT.

V is TRBV12-3 or TRBV12-4 and J is TRBJ1-6; the D is unclear. V was cut by 2 bases and J by 6 bases, with 5 bases left in between. There are 13 residues in the CDR3. CDR3 sequence reads: CASSLTANSPLHF. CDR3 coding DNA: TGTGCCAGCAGTTTAACAGCTAATTCACCCCTCCACTTT.

This chain joins TRBV5-1 and TRBJ1-6; maybe TRBD1 (5 bases). The CDR3 has 16 residues. In germline, CDR1 is SGHRS, CDR2 YFSETQ. The V end was cut by 0 bases, the J end by 10 bases, with 17 bases between. The CDR3 here is CASSLASSGRGSPLHF. CDR3 coding DNA: TGCGCCAGCAGCTTGGCCTCCTCAGGGCGAGGATCACCCCTCCACTTT.

The V call is TRBV2, the J call TRBJ2-5; D is unresolved. Germline CDR1 SNHLY, CDR2 FYNNEI. V lost 6 bases and J 5 bases, leaving 7 bases between the germline ends. This CDR3 is 11 amino acids long. CDR3 loop: CASSDWETQYF. CDR3 coding DNA: TGTGCCAGCAGCGACTGGGAGACCCAGTACTTC. Drawing the rest from reference TRBV2 and TRBJ2-5, the complete variable domain is EPEVTQTPSHQVTQMGQEVILRCVPISNHLYFYWYRQILGQKVEFLVSFYNNEISEKSEIFDDQFSVERPDGSNFTLKIRSTKLEDSAMYFCASSDWETQYFGPGTRLLVL.

V and J are TRBV30 and TRBJ1-1; D is uncertain. The germline V gene encodes CDR1 GTSNPN and CDR2 SVGIG (reference sequence). Trimming took off 2 bases at V and 10 bases at J, with 14 bases between the two ends. This CDR3 is built from 12 residues. The CDR3 DNA sequence: TGTGCCTGGAGTCCAGTCGGCGCAGGAGCTTTCTTT. Its protein is CAWSPVGAGAFF. The variable domain in full, with the rest retrieved from reference TRBV30 and TRBJ1-1, is SQTIHQWPATLVQPVGSPLSLECTVEGTSNPNLYWYRQAAGRGLQLLFYSVGIGQISSEVPQNLSASRPQDRQFILSSKKLLLSDSGFYLCAWSPVGAGAFFGQGTRLTVV.

This rearrangement joins TRBV6-5 to TRBJ1-5; D unresolved. The V end lost 6 bases, the J end lost 3 bases, and 6 bases lay between the germline ends. From germline, CDR1 is MNHEY and CDR2 SVGAGI. CDR3 length: 12 residues. The CDR3 bases are TGTGCCAGCAGAGGACCCAATCAGCCCCAGCATTTT. Its protein product is CASRGPNQPQHF.

V and J are TRBV5-1 and TRBJ1-1, with D possibly TRBD1 on 5 matching bases. The ends were cut back, 2 bases at V and 1 base at J, with 15 bases in the middle. This CDR3 region has 16 residues. Germline loops: CDR1 SGHRS, CDR2 YFSETQ. In DNA form, the CDR3 reads TGCGCCAGCAGCTTAGGTAGGTCAGGGACGAACACTGAAGCTTTCTTT. Translation: CASSLGRSGTNTEAFF.

This clone occurred a few times. V is TRBV12-3 or TRBV12-4 and J is TRBJ1-1; D not resolved. The CDR3 length is 11 residues. Trimming pared 7 bases from V and 5 bases from J, leaving 8 bases between. The CDR3 DNA follows: TGTGCCAGCATTGGGGTAACTGAAGCTTTCTTT. It yields the protein CASIGVTEAFF.

This clone was counted once. The V and J genes are TRBV12-3 or TRBV12-4 and TRBJ1-5; D is unclear. The CDR3 covers 13 residues. V was cut by 5 bases and J by 2 bases, with 7 bases left in between. DNA for the CDR3: TGTGCCAGCAGTCCTCCCGGCAATCAGCCCCAGCATTTT. This gives the protein CASSPPGNQPQHF.

This clone was seen ten or more times. The chain has TRBV6-4 and TRBJ2-1; 12 positions match TRBD2. J lost 9 bases, V lost 2 bases, and 8 bases had no gene match. The CDR3 covers 16 residues. The germline V gene has CDR1 MRHNA and CDR2 SNTAGT. The CDR3 spells CASSDQSSGGAGEQFF. CDR3 nucleotides: TGTGCCAGCAGTGACCAGTCTAGCGGGGGGGCTGGTGAGCAGTTCTTC.

The rearrangement joins TRBV3-1 (or the pseudogene TRBV3-2) to TRBJ2-3, with D perhaps TRBD2 (6 bases). The CDR3 contains 15 residues. Germline values: CDR1 LGHDT, CDR2 YNNKEL (reference sequence). Trimming cost V 3 bases and J 0 bases, with 10 bases left between them. CDR3 nucleotide sequence: TGTGCCAGCAGCCAGGGCGGGACTAGCACAGATACGCAGTATTTT. It specifies CASSQGGTSTDTQYF.

The sample holds one count of this clone. The J gene is TRBJ1-2, the V gene TRBV5-4, with 7 bases matching TRBD1. This CDR3 has 12 residues. The J segment lost 7 bases and the V segment lost 6 bases, leaving 6 bases of the junction unmatched. Germline V CDR1 and CDR2: SGHNT, YYREEE (reference sequence). The CDR3 DNA sequence: TGTGCCAGCACTCAGGGGGGGACTGGCTACACCTTC. Protein: CASTQGGTGYTF. The full variable domain, in which reference TRBV5-4 and TRBJ1-2 provide the parts outside the CDR3, is ETGVTQSPTHLIKTRGQQVTLRCSSQSGHNTVSWYQQALGQGPQFIFQYYREEENGRGNFPPRFSGLQFPNYSSELNVNALELDDSALYLCASTQGGTGYTFGSGTRLTVV.

The genes are TRBV5-1 and TRBJ1-4; the D gene is possibly TRBD1 (5 bases). The germline CDR1 and CDR2 sequences are SGHRS and YFSETQ. Trimming stripped 5 bases from V and 7 bases from J, with 15 bases between. The length of the CDR3 is 14 residues. CDR3 amino acids: CASRGGPLTEKLFF. In nucleotides, the CDR3 is TGCGCCAGCAGGGGGGGACCGCTGACTGAAAAACTGTTTTTT.

The genes are TRBV30 and TRBJ1-3; D uncertain. Germline CDR1 is GTSNPN and CDR2 is SVGIG (reference sequence). Between the trimmed V and J ends, which lost 0 bases and 2 bases, there was a span of 2 bases. CDR3 size: 12 residues. CDR3 residues: CAWSVTGNTIYF. CDR3 coding DNA: TGTGCCTGGAGTGTTACTGGAAACACCATATATTTT. The whole variable domain, filled in from reference TRBV30 and TRBJ1-3, reads SQTIHQWPATLVQPVGSPLSLECTVEGTSNPNLYWYRQAAGRGLQLLFYSVGIGQISSEVPQNLSASRPQDRQFILSSKKLLLSDSGFYLCAWSVTGNTIYFGEGSWLTVV.

With regard to this clone: Other nucleotide sequences from this sample produce the same CDR3. The chain has TRBV6-5 and TRBJ1-5; maybe TRBD1 (5 bases). The CDR3 is made up of 15 amino acids. Germline values: CDR1 MNHEY, CDR2 SVGAGI. V was shortened by 4 bases and J by 0 bases, with 10 bases between the two germline ends. The CDR3 coding sequence is TGTGCCAGCAGTTTAGACAGTTATAGCAATCAGCCCCAGCATTTT. Protein sequence: CASSLDSYSNQPQHF.

The chain joins TRBV9 to TRBJ1-2; weak D call: TRBD1 (5 bases). The CDR3 runs 15 residues. Germline assignment: CDR1 SGDLS and CDR2 YYNGEE. The V end was cut by 3 bases, the J end by 8 bases, with 20 bases between. The DNA of the CDR3 is TGTGCCAGCAGCGCTGCGAGGGCGGACATAGAAGGCTACACCTTC. Translated, it gives CASSAARADIEGYTF.

V and J are TRBV7-2 and TRBJ2-7; the match to TRBD2 covers 12 bases. V shed 1 base and J 4 bases; nucleotides not matched to a gene: 8. The CDR3 has 17 residues. Germline-derived CDR1 and CDR2 are SGHTA and FQGNSA. The CDR3 here is CASSLGTSGGLRYEQYF. CDR3 nucleotides: TGTGCCAGCAGCTTAGGAACTAGCGGGGGGCTCCGGTACGAGCAGTACTTC.